Following are 30 T cell receptor beta chains from one sample sequenced in a study of control samples from healthy donors and cancer patients. Clones were sequenced by immunoSEQ multiplex PCR, and TCRdb holds only the in-frame ones, with some missing. The repertoire holds under 300,000 clones, with almost 85% as singletons. The sequencing sample was made of PBMCs. These receptors were obtained from a woman in her fifties or sixties with lung cancer.

DNA for the CDR3: TGTGCCAGTAGATTAGATAGCACAGATACGCAGTATTTT. Protein: CASRLDSTDTQYF. The chain carries TRBV19 and TRBJ2-3; D uncertain. CDR1 is LNHDA and CDR2 is SQIVND in the germline V gene (reference sequence). With 6 bases removed from V and 0 bases from J, the gap between germline ends came to 7 bases. This CDR3 region has 13 residues.

The chain uses TRBV7-3 and TRBJ1-1; 10 bases agree with TRBD1. The ends lost 4 bases at V and 0 bases at J; junction bases unmatched: 5. CDR3 length: 16 amino acids. The germline gives CDR1 SGHTA, CDR2 FQGTGA. CDR3 coding DNA: TGTGCCAGCAGCTCGACAGGGGGCGTCATGAACACTGAAGCTTTCTTT. Its translation: CASSSTGGVMNTEAFF.

V is TRBV3-1 (or the pseudogene TRBV3-2) and J is TRBJ2-2; 7 bases line up with TRBD1. Germline CDR1 LGHDT, CDR2 YNNKEL (reference sequence). The CDR3 spans 16 residues. The J segment lost 7 bases and the V segment lost 1 base, leaving 9 bases of the junction unmatched. This chain's CDR3 is CASSQVMRGLGGELFF. In nucleotides, the CDR3 is TGTGCCAGCAGCCAAGTGATGAGGGGGCTCGGCGGGGAGCTGTTTTTT.

Concerning this clone itself: Other DNA variants within this sample encode the same CDR3. The rearrangement uses TRBV20-1 and TRBJ2-3; no clear D. Germline V gene lookup returns CDR1 DFQATT and CDR2 SNEGSKA (reference sequence). The V end was cut by 6 bases, the J end by 2 bases, with 6 bases between. CDR3 length: 11 amino acids. For the CDR3, the DNA is TGCAGTGCCATGACCACAGATACGCAGTATTTT. This translates into CSAMTTDTQYF.

The chain is built from TRBV28 and TRBJ2-4; no definite D call. The CDR3 covers 12 residues. The germline V gene has CDR1 MDHEN and CDR2 SYDVKM. Trimming left V 5 bases short and J 4 bases short, with 6 bases between. The CDR3 DNA reads TGTGCCAGCAGTATAGGGAAAAACATTCAGTACTTC. Its protein is CASSIGKNIQYF.

V gene TRBV11-2 combines with J gene TRBJ2-7, with TRBD1 as a possible D gene (5 bases). V lost 1 base and J 4 bases, leaving 5 bases between the germline ends. The CDR3 extends over 12 amino acids. Per germline, CDR1 SGHAT and CDR2 FQNNGV. The chain's CDR3 is CASSLAGYEQYF. The CDR3 DNA sequence: TGTGCCAGCAGCTTAGCAGGGTACGAGCAGTACTTC.

The V and J genes are TRBV27 and TRBJ1-4; possibly TRBD1 for D (5 bases). The ends were cut back, 6 bases at V and 6 bases at J, with 17 bases in the middle. CDR1 is MNHEY and CDR2 is SMNVEV in the germline V gene (reference sequence). This CDR3 comprises 15 residues. CDR3 in DNA: TGTGCCAGCAGCTTTGCCGGGACGGCGTATGAAAAACTGTTTTTT. Translating gives CASSFAGTAYEKLFF. Full variable domain (outside the CDR3, taken from reference TRBV27 and TRBJ1-4): EAQVTQNPRYLITVTGKKLTVTCSQNMNHEYMSWYRQDPGLGLRQIYYSMNVEVTDKGDVPEGYKVSRKEKRNFPLILESPSPNQTSLYFCASSFAGTAYEKLFFGSGTQLSVL.

CDR3 loop: CASTVVSAANQPQHF. The CDR3 nucleotides are TGCGCCAGCACGGTGGTTTCAGCGGCGAATCAGCCCCAGCATTTT. This sequence joins TRBV5-1 and TRBJ1-5; D call uncertain. Germline lookup yields CDR1 SGHRS and CDR2 YFSETQ. This CDR3 spans 15 amino acids. Trimming cost V 6 bases and J 4 bases, with 17 bases left between them.

This chain connects TRBV28 to TRBJ1-2, with a tentative D call TRBD1 (6 bases). The germline V gene encodes CDR1 MDHEN and CDR2 SYDVKM. Trimming removed 10 bases at V and 11 bases at J, with 17 bases between. CDR3 length: 11 amino acids. The CDR3 sequence: CATRIQGRYTF. In DNA form, the CDR3 reads TGTGCCACTAGGATCCAGGGGCGGTACACCTTC.

The CDR3 DNA follows: TGTGCCAGCATAGTAGGGTACCAAGAGACCCAGTACTTC. Encoded protein: CASIVGYQETQYF. The gene calls are TRBV2 and TRBJ2-5; D is unclear. CDR1 is SNHLY, CDR2 FYNNEI, per germline. Trimming pared 7 bases from V and 0 bases from J, leaving 9 bases between. CDR3 length: 13 amino acids.

This clone was detected only a few times. The CDR3 DNA reads as TGTGCCAGCAGTTTGACACAGAATAATGAAAAACTGTTTTTT. Encoded protein: CASSLTQNNEKLFF. The chain is built from TRBV6-5 and TRBJ1-4, with D unresolved. Trimming left V 4 bases short and J 4 bases short, with 10 bases between. Per germline, CDR1 MNHEY and CDR2 SVGAGI. The CDR3 runs 14 residues.

This clone was recorded a few times. This chain links TRBV3-1 (or the pseudogene TRBV3-2) with TRBJ1-2; a weak D match, TRBD1 (5 bases). Trimming left V 1 base short and J 5 bases short, with 14 bases between. CDR3 length: 15 residues. The V gene's germline CDR1 is LGHDT and CDR2 YNNKEL (reference sequence). The CDR3 sequence: CASSQGPAGGYGYTF. In DNA, the CDR3 is TGTGCCAGCAGCCAAGGACCCGCCGGGGGGTATGGCTACACCTTC.

The chain uses TRBV19 and TRBJ2-2; D possibly corresponds to TRBD2 (6 bases). Trimming took 6 bases from V and 0 from J, leaving 11 bases between them. CDR1 and CDR2 from the germline V gene are LNHDA and SQIVND (reference sequence). The CDR3 runs to 15 residues. As DNA, the CDR3 is TGTGCCAGTAGGTTCGGGGGAACGAACACCGGGGAGCTGTTTTTT. Its protein product is CASRFGGTNTGELFF.

This clone was seen once. The chain links TRBV7-8 to TRBJ2-1; 8 positions match TRBD1. There are 16 residues in the CDR3. J lost 7 bases, V lost 1 base, and 9 bases had no gene match. Germline V lookup: CDR1 SGHVS, CDR2 FQNEAQ. As DNA, the CDR3 is TGTGCCAGCAGCTTAGTTGGCAGGGGGCTGTCAAATGAGCAGTTCTTC. This codes for CASSLVGRGLSNEQFF.

The V call is TRBV6-1, the J call TRBJ1-5; D call uncertain. The CDR3 extends over 15 amino acids. Germline CDR1 and CDR2: MNHNS and SASEGT. Trimming shortened V by 0 bases and J by 10 bases, and 16 bases separated the two germline ends. The CDR3 bases are TGTGCCAGCAGTGAAGCGCAGACGGGGAAGGGCCCCCAGCATTTT. This translates into CASSEAQTGKGPQHF.

The J gene is TRBJ1-2, the V gene TRBV28; D unresolved. V lost 6 bases and J lost 3, with 17 bases in between. The V gene's germline CDR1 is MDHEN and CDR2 SYDVKM. This CDR3 has 15 amino acids. The chain's CDR3 is CASRLRVPSYYGYTF. The CDR3 coding sequence is TGTGCCAGCAGGCTCAGAGTCCCCTCCTACTATGGCTACACCTTC.

This clone was seen a single time. The chain employs TRBV18 and TRBJ2-3; D not resolved. Germline CDR1 KGHSH, CDR2 LQKENI. With 0 bases removed from V and 1 base from J, the gap between germline ends came to 5 bases. This CDR3 spans 14 amino acids. CDR3 sequence reads: CASSPPTRTDTQYF. The CDR3 nucleotides read TGTGCCAGCTCACCACCGACTCGCACAGATACGCAGTATTTT.

This clone was observed a single time. The CDR3 sequence: CSASGGANSPLHF. CDR3 DNA sequence: TGCAGTGCTAGTGGGGGGGCTAATTCACCCCTCCACTTT. The chain recombines TRBV20-1 with TRBJ1-6; a weak D match, TRBD1 (6 bases). The CDR3 length is 13 residues. The V gene's germline CDR1 is DFQATT and CDR2 SNEGSKA (reference sequence). The V and J ends lost 3 bases and 6 bases respectively, with 9 bases between them.

There are a few counts of this clone. The V gene is TRBV18, the J gene TRBJ2-7; TRBD2 matches 10 bases. This CDR3 comprises 17 residues. V lost 6 bases, J lost 4 bases, and 15 bases stayed unmatched. The germline V gene encodes CDR1 KGHSH and CDR2 LQKENI. The CDR3 protein is CASSLRGASGSMYEQYF. In DNA form, the CDR3 reads TGTGCCAGCTCTCTCCGAGGGGCTAGCGGGAGTATGTACGAGCAGTACTTC. The entire variable domain, with the rest obtained from reference TRBV18 and TRBJ2-7, is as follows: NAGVMQNPRHLVRRRGQEARLRCSPMKGHSHVYWYRQLPEEGLKFMVYLQKENIIDESGMPKERFSAEFPKEGPSILRIQQVVRGDSAAYFCASSLRGASGSMYEQYFGPGTRLTVT.

The V and J genes are TRBV28 and TRBJ2-1; TRBD2 matches at 11 bases. CDR1 and CDR2 from the germline V gene are MDHEN and SYDVKM. The CDR3 spans 18 residues. The junction had 11 bases not matched to a gene; V was cut back by 6 bases and J by 1 base. The CDR3 loop is CASRPPPGLAASYNEQFF. CDR3 coding DNA: TGTGCCAGCAGACCCCCTCCGGGACTAGCGGCTTCCTACAATGAGCAGTTCTTC.

CDR3 sequence: CSARLDNEQFF. The CDR3 DNA is TGCAGTGCTAGGCTTGACAATGAGCAGTTCTTC. The chain recombines TRBV20-1 with TRBJ2-1, with D hard to call. V gave up 3 bases and J gave up 5 bases, with 5 bases separating them. The V gene's germline CDR1 is DFQATT and CDR2 SNEGSKA (reference sequence). This CDR3 is built from 11 residues.

The rearrangement uses TRBV5-1 and TRBJ1-4; D is possibly TRBD1 (5 bases). The CDR3 spans 14 residues. Germline V gives CDR1 SGHRS, CDR2 YFSETQ. V was cut by 3 bases and J by 8 bases, with 14 bases left in between. CDR3 nucleotide sequence: TGCGCCAGCAGCTCACAGGACGAGGGGGAAAAACTGTTTTTT. It codes for CASSSQDEGEKLFF.

As concerns this clone: The identical CDR3 is also encoded by other nucleotide sequences in the sample. The chain is built from TRBV18 and TRBJ1-1; the D is unclear. Looked up from germline, CDR1 is KGHSH and CDR2 is LQKENI. Trimming cost V 2 bases and J 7 bases, with 8 bases left between them. The CDR3 is 12 residues long. CDR3 nucleotides: TGTGCCAGCTCACCAGGGAAGGATGAAGCTTTCTTT. It translates to CASSPGKDEAFF.

V and J are TRBV15 and TRBJ1-2, with 11 bases lining up with TRBD1. The CDR3 length is 19 residues. V lost 1 base and J lost 0; bases outside the gene matches: 10. Germline CDR1 and CDR2: LNHNV and YYDKDF (reference sequence). The DNA of the CDR3 is TGTGCCACCAGCAGAGGTCCAACCGGGACAGGGGGGTCTAACTATGGCTACACCTTC. This sequence encodes CATSRGPTGTGGSNYGYTF. Complete variable domain (other parts from reference TRBV15 and TRBJ1-2): DAMVIQNPRYQVTQFGKPVTLSCSQTLNHNVMYWYQQKSSQAPKLLFHYYDKDFNNEADTPDNFQSRRPNTSFCFLDIRSPGLGDTAMYLCATSRGPTGTGGSNYGYTFGSGTRLTVV.

This sequence joins TRBV5-4 and TRBJ2-5, with 7 bases identical to TRBD1. V lost 4 bases to trimming and J lost 0 bases; unmatched junction nucleotides: 3. Germline V gene data show CDR1 as SGHNT and CDR2 as YYREEE (reference sequence). There are 14 residues in the CDR3. This CDR3 is CASSPGTDQETQYF. As DNA, the CDR3 is TGTGCCAGCAGCCCCGGGACAGACCAAGAGACCCAGTACTTC.

With regard to this clone: The sample carries other DNA sequences with the same CDR3. This rearrangement joins TRBV7-3 to TRBJ2-3; perhaps TRBD2 as D (6 bases). This CDR3 spans 15 amino acids. CDR1 is SGHTA and CDR2 is FQGTGA in the germline V gene. Trimming cost V 1 base and J 1 base, with 9 bases left between them. CDR3 region: CASSLNTGGTDTQYF. CDR3 nucleotide sequence: TGTGCCAGCAGCTTAAATACGGGAGGCACAGATACGCAGTATTTT.

The chain combines TRBV9 with TRBJ1-1, with TRBD1 matching over 11 bases. This CDR3 comprises 15 residues. Unmatched junction bases numbered 7, after V lost 4 bases and J lost 5 bases. CDR1 and CDR2 from the germline V gene are SGDLS and YYNGEE. The CDR3 DNA follows: TGTGCCAGCAGCTGGGGACAGGGGGGAAAAACTGAAGCTTTCTTT. It is translated as CASSWGQGGKTEAFF.

The chain joins TRBV6-5 to TRBJ2-3; the D gene is possibly TRBD1 (5 bases). V was pared by 0 bases and J by 5 bases, with 9 bases between. Germline values: CDR1 MNHEY, CDR2 SVGAGI. The CDR3 consists of 14 residues. CDR3 DNA sequence: TGTGCCAGCAGTTACTCGAGACAGAGAGATACGCAGTATTTT. Translation gives CASSYSRQRDTQYF.

This clone occurred once. The chain joins TRBV9 to TRBJ2-5, with 12 bases lining up with TRBD2. CDR1 and CDR2 (germline): SGDLS, YYNGEE. J gave up 0 bases and V 2 bases, and 8 bases lay outside the gene matches. The CDR3 length is 18 residues. The CDR3 nucleotides read TGTGCCAGCAGCGTGGATTATAGGACTAGCGGGAACCAAGAGACCCAGTACTTC. Protein product: CASSVDYRTSGNQETQYF.

Turning to this clone: Different DNA sequences within this sample yield the same CDR3. The chain recombines TRBV24-1 with TRBJ1-5; a weak D match, TRBD1 (5 bases). V was clipped by 5 bases and J by 5 bases, with 12 bases between them. Germline values: CDR1 KGHDR, CDR2 SFDVKD. The CDR3 runs 14 residues. CDR3 region: CATSARGTDQPQHF. In nucleotides, the CDR3 is TGTGCCACCAGTGCTCGGGGGACGGATCAGCCCCAGCATTTT.